A selection of T cell receptor beta chains follows, all from one sample in a study of blood T cell repertoires in COVID-19. Produced via immunoSEQ multiplex PCR; TCRdb's table is partial and in-frame only. The sample records roughly 200,000 clones, 70% to 90% being singletons. The sequencing input was PBMCs or T cells enriched from blood (not recorded which). The receptors shown here come from a woman in her 50s in a cohort exposed to, infected with or recovered from COVID-19 (not recorded which). Each CDR3 is given with its conserved first and last residue.

TRBV28	TRBJ1-2	CASSLPRDRGLPYYGYTF
TRBV7-2	TRBJ1-1	CASSLLIEYTEAFF
TRBV4-1	TRBJ2-7	CASSQGTGGSYEQYF
TRBV30	TRBJ2-7	CAWSVLGGNYEQYF
TRBV11-2	TRBJ2-5	CASSFDLAGVQETQYF
TRBV4-3	TRBJ1-4	CASSQDRGFEGNEKLFF
TRBV9	TRBJ1-1	CASSLLWGGLKTEAFF
TRBV29-1	TRBJ1-5	CSVGPDSNQPQHF
TRBV27	TRBJ1-1	CASSLHLSGGYEAFF
TRBV28	TRBJ1-2	CASSLRQVRYGYTF
TRBV10-3	TRBJ2-7	CAISDSGGAREQYF
TRBV6-4	TRBJ2-7	CASSDRTGHYEQYF
TRBV19	TRBJ1-2	CASSRQGPYGYTF
TRBV18	TRBJ2-5	CASSPFAPSWETQYF
TRBV21-1	TRBJ1-5	CASSKVRRSEQPQHF
TRBV21-1	TRBJ2-3	CASSRRTGGTDTQYF
TRBV12-3/TRBV12-4	TRBJ1-2	CASSLGRGYGYTF
TRBV28	TRBJ1-2	CASGETRGGGYGYTF
TRBV4-2	TRBJ2-5	CASSQEAGDLQETQYF
TRBV30	TRBJ1-1	CAWRDRGEAFF
TRBV6-5	TRBJ1-2	CASRRDRAYGYTF
TRBV7-9	TRBJ2-1	CASSFGLLSYNEQFF
TRBV9	TRBJ2-5	CASSTGLAGLQETQYF
TRBV24-1	TRBJ2-2	CATSDFGAGRTGELFF
TRBV19	TRBJ1-4	CASGKGRNEKLFF
TRBV5-1	TRBJ2-6	CASSHQTVPGANVLTF
TRBV15	TRBJ1-2	CATSREVRGFDGYTF
TRBV9	TRBJ2-5	CASSVASRETQYF
TRBV11-2	TRBJ1-2	CASSLSPGQQYTNYGYTF
TRBV7-2	TRBJ2-5	CASTYAGVGEETQYF
TRBV2	TRBJ1-4	CASSTSRHPTNEKLFF
TRBV7-9	TRBJ1-2	CASSVGRELTYGYTF
TRBV30	TRBJ2-3	CAWSANRPRLTSTDTQYF
TRBV5-4	TRBJ2-3	CASSQGLSPDTQYF
TRBV5-1	TRBJ2-7	CASSRQGGYEQYF
TRBV4-2	TRBJ2-1	CASSQREGAHRENEQFF
TRBV12-5	TRBJ2-7	CASGFRSGTGDEQYF
TRBV4-2	TRBJ1-1	CASSQGDRGTGTEAFF
TRBV4-3	TRBJ2-7	CASSQEGDEQYF
TRBV7-9	TRBJ1-2	CASSRGQGAFGYTF
TRBV15	TRBJ1-4	CATSRDPTGALEKLFF
TRBV6-2/TRBV6-3	TRBJ2-2	CASSYGTEYTGELFF
TRBV6-2/TRBV6-3	TRBJ2-1	CASSAWDRGLSGNEQFF
TRBV7-2	TRBJ1-1	CASSLEVGHFMNTEAFF
TRBV12-3/TRBV12-4	TRBJ2-7	CASRRQGGYEQYF
TRBV15	TRBJ1-1	CATSRGGGIGAEAFF
TRBV18	TRBJ1-2	CASSPPNSGGANYGYTF
TRBV27	TRBJ2-7	CASRLRAGWEQYF
TRBV5-1	TRBJ1-1	CASSLTGDASTEAFF
TRBV4-2	TRBJ2-3	CASSPRTSGGAVSDTQYF
TRBV4-1	TRBJ2-7	CASSQSLGSSYEQYF
TRBV6-5	TRBJ1-1	CASSQGPTGRTEAFF
TRBV3-1/TRBV3-2	TRBJ2-2	CASSPGLAGGQDVGELFF
TRBV5-1	TRBJ2-5	CASSLTRTSGAQETQYF
TRBV2	TRBJ1-6	CASSLRNSPLHF
TRBV18	TRBJ1-2	CASSPLSGGQGKRGSYGYTF
TRBV30	TRBJ1-3	CAWIAGPGNTIYF
TRBV30	TRBJ1-1	CAWSRTARISEAFF
TRBV5-6	TRBJ1-6	CASSSGVLDSPLHF
TRBV10-3	TRBJ1-2	CAISESNRGRGYTF